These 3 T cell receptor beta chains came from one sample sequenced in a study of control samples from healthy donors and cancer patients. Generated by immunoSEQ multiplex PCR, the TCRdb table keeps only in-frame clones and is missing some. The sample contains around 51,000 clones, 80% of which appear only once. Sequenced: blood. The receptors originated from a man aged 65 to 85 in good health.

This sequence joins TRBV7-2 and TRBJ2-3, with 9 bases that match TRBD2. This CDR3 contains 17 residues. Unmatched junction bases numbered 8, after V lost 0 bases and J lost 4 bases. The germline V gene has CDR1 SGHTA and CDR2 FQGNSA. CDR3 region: CASSLARRGGRSDTQYF. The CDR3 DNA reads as TGTGCCAGCAGCTTAGCGCGGCGGGGGGGCAGATCAGATACGCAGTATTTT. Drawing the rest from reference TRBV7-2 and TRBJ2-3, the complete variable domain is GAGVSQSPSNKVTEKGKDVELRCDPISGHTALYWYRQSLGQGLEFLIYFQGNSAPDKSGLPSDRFSAERTGGSVSTLTIQRTQQEDSAVYLCASSLARRGGRSDTQYFGPGTRLTVL.

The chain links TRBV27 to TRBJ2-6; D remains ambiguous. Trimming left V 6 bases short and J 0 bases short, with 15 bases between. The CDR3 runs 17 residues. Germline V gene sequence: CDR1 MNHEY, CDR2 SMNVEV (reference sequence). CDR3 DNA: TGTGCCAGCAGACGACAAGCTCGAACCTCTGGGGCCAACGTCCTGACTTTC. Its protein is CASRRQARTSGANVLTF. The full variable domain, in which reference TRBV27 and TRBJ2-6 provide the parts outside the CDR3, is EAQVTQNPRYLITVTGKKLTVTCSQNMNHEYMSWYRQDPGLGLRQIYYSMNVEVTDKGDVPEGYKVSRKEKRNFPLILESPSPNQTSLYFCASRRQARTSGANVLTFGAGSRLTVL.

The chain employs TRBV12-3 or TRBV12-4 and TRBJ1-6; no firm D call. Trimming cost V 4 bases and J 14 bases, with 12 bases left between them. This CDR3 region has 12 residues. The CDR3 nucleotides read TGTGCCAGCAGTTGGACCTTCCGAACCCTCCACTTT. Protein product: CASSWTFRTLHF.